The sequence of this T cell receptor (beta chain) was determined in a study (dated by TCRdb to about 2022). Results and caveats for the whole study, not just this receptor: According to the authors, more investigation is needed, including longitudinal sampling and evaluation of a control group.

Survey-level sequencing on the immunoSEQ platform was used to profile the TCR beta chain repertoires. Per the original workflow: Repertoire diversity was measured with the inverse Simpson index, and CDR3 amino acid length spectratypes and V-J pairing frequencies were compared. Clonotypes specific to SARS-CoV-2, CMV, influenza A and EBV were annotated by matching TCR beta CDR3 sequences against VDJdb. TCRdb took over this immuneACCESS table, retaining in-frame rearrangements with V and J assigned. Such tables are incomplete; in checked studies, under half of the missing clones stem from an unresolved V gene, and the remainder is unexplained. The V and J calls and clone size are taken from that table; D and trimming were inferred from the DNA. For this sample the table gives approximately 53,000 clones, of which 85% to 95% were detected only once. The ten largest account for approximately 12% of the sample.

The germline V gene (reference sequence) provides CDR1 MNHEY and CDR2 SMNVEV. The trim is 6 bases for V and 7 bases for J, with a gap of 13 bases between the germline ends. The CDR3 goes from the cysteine to the phenylalanine over 13 residues. The DNA shown is the 39-base CDR3, in frame from base 1. With regard to this clone: The target of this receptor is not known. Within one base of it there is no much larger clone, and no base qualities were kept.

PBMCs were isolated from peripheral blood, and genomic DNA from unsorted PBMCs was used for TCR beta sequencing. The specimen was PBMCs. Rearrangement joined TRBV27 to TRBJ2-1, and the D gene may be TRBD1, 5 bases matching. The sequence derives from a man in his forties with rheumatoid arthritis. The CDR3 reads as follows: CASSPPSGNEQFF. The nucleotide sequence reads as follows: TGTGCCAGCAGCCCCCCCTCAGGGAATGAGCAGTTCTTC.